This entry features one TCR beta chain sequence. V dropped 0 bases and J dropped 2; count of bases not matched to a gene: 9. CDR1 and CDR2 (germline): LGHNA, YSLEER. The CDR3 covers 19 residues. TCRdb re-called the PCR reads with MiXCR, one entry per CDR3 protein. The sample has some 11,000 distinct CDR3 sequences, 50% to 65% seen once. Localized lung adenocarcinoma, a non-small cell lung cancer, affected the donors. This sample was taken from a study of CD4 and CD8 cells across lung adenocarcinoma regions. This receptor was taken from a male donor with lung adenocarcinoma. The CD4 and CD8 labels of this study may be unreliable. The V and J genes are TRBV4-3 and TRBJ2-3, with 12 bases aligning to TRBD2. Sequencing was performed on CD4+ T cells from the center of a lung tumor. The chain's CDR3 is CASSQDYGLAGGLTDTQYF. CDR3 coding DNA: TGCGCCAGCAGCCAAGATTATGGGCTAGCGGGGGGGCTCACAGATACGCAGTATTTT.